Shown below are 13 T cell receptor beta chains from a single sample sequenced in a study of OX40 agonist ivuxolimab in advanced cancers. The protocol was immunoSEQ multiplex PCR, while the TCRdb copy is restricted to in-frame clones and leaves out a portion. Of fewer than 30,000 clones in the sample, around 87% were seen once. Sample: CD4+ or CD8+ T cells sorted from blood, taken in a trial of the OX40 agonist ivuxolimab. These receptors all stem from an adult with an advanced solid tumor such as melanoma, head and neck, liver or kidney cancer.

The V call is TRBV5-4, the J call TRBJ1-2, with TRBD1 identical over 8 bases. Trimming took 4 bases from V and 4 from J; bases not matched to a gene: 9. The V gene's germline CDR1 is SGHNT and CDR2 YYREEE (reference sequence). The CDR3 is 15 residues long. The CDR3 loop reads CASSPVGQGAYGYTF. CDR3 bases: TGTGCCAGCAGCCCCGTCGGACAGGGCGCCTATGGCTACACCTTC.

The chain links TRBV4-1 to TRBJ1-5, with 8 positions matching TRBD1. V dropped 3 bases and J dropped 5; count of bases not matched to a gene: 6. The germline V gene has CDR1 MGHRA and CDR2 YSYEKL. The CDR3 has 15 amino acids. The CDR3 DNA reads TGCGCCAGCAGCCAGTACGACAGGGGCCATCAGCCCCAGCATTTT. It yields the protein CASSQYDRGHQPQHF.

The CDR3 nucleotides are TGCGCCAGCAGCCTCCAGGAGAGCTACGAGCAGTACTTC. This gives the protein CASSLQESYEQYF. The V gene is TRBV4-1, the J gene TRBJ2-7; D remains ambiguous. The CDR3 runs to 13 residues. V was clipped by 4 bases and J by 3 bases, with 10 bases between them. CDR1 MGHRA and CDR2 YSYEKL come from the germline V gene.

This clone is judged medium-sized. This rearrangement joins TRBV28 to TRBJ2-1; possible D gene TRBD1, 5 bases. Trimming pared 4 bases from V and 0 bases from J, leaving 10 bases between. CDR1 and CDR2 from the germline V gene are MDHEN and SYDVKM. This CDR3 is 15 amino acids long. The CDR3 reads CASSSQASSYNEQFF. The CDR3 coding sequence is TGTGCCAGCAGTTCACAGGCTAGCTCCTACAATGAGCAGTTCTTC.

The chain carries TRBV27 and TRBJ1-6; no clear D gene. V shed 2 bases and J shed 10 bases, with 12 bases lying between them. The CDR3 extends over 14 amino acids. Looked up from germline, CDR1 is MNHEY and CDR2 is SMNVEV (reference sequence). DNA for the CDR3: TGTGCCAGCAGTTTAACCGGGTCGGGGTCACCCCTCCACTTT. Amino acid sequence: CASSLTGSGSPLHF.

The rearrangement links TRBV4-1 to TRBJ2-3; the match to TRBD2 covers 8 bases. Trimming took 1 base from V and 2 from J; bases not matched to a gene: 5. Germline V gives CDR1 MGHRA, CDR2 YSYEKL. The CDR3 covers 16 residues. This CDR3 is CASSQGVAGITDTQYF. In DNA, the CDR3 is TGCGCCAGCAGCCAAGGAGTAGCGGGGATCACAGATACGCAGTATTTT.

In this sample, this clone turned up a few times. The chain recombines TRBV7-9 with TRBJ2-7; D is unresolved. V lost 1 base and J lost 2, with 9 bases in between. This CDR3 is 14 amino acids long. Germline loops: CDR1 SEHNR, CDR2 FQNEAQ (reference sequence). The CDR3 bases are TGTGCCAGCAGCTTAGTCGGCTTCGCCTACGAGCAGTACTTC. Encoded protein: CASSLVGFAYEQYF.

V and J are TRBV5-4 and TRBJ1-2; D call uncertain. V dropped 4 bases and J dropped 5 bases, with 15 bases sitting between them. This CDR3 comprises 14 residues. Germline CDR1 and CDR2: SGHNT and YYREEE (reference sequence). CDR3 in DNA: TGTGCCAGCAGCCCTACGACGGAATGGTATGGCTACACCTTC. Amino acids: CASSPTTEWYGYTF.

This chain joins TRBV9 and TRBJ2-7; D might be TRBD2 (5 bases). The CDR3 spans 15 residues. V lost 4 bases and J 2 bases, leaving 16 bases between the germline ends. The germline V gene has CDR1 SGDLS and CDR2 YYNGEE. CDR3 DNA: TGTGCCAGCAGCCCCCGGGGTGGAACCCCCTACGAGCAGTACTTC. It codes for CASSPRGGTPYEQYF.

The V and J genes are TRBV2 and TRBJ2-1; tentatively, D is TRBD1 or TRBD2 (6 bases each). From germline, CDR1 is SNHLY and CDR2 FYNNEI. Between the trimmed V and J ends, which lost 2 bases and 6 bases, there was a span of 14 bases. The CDR3 is 15 residues long. The CDR3 nucleotides read TGTGCCAGCAGTGAATTGAGGGGGGCCGGCAATGAGCAGTTCTTC. This encodes CASSELRGAGNEQFF.

V gene TRBV4-1 combines with J gene TRBJ2-2, with a weak D call TRBD2 (5 bases). Between the trimmed V and J ends, which lost 1 base and 4 bases, there was a span of 13 bases. In germline, CDR1 is MGHRA, CDR2 YSYEKL. CDR3 size: 16 residues. CDR3: CASSQVAGLGTGELFF. DNA of the CDR3: TGCGCCAGCAGCCAAGTTGCAGGACTTGGCACCGGGGAGCTGTTTTTT.

The chain recombines TRBV28 with TRBJ2-3, with D possibly matching TRBD1 (6 bases). Trimming cost V 4 bases and J 6 bases, with 8 bases left between them. Germline loops: CDR1 MDHEN, CDR2 SYDVKM. This CDR3 region has 12 residues. This CDR3 reads CASSSTGDTQYF. CDR3 DNA: TGTGCCAGCAGTTCTACAGGGGATACGCAGTATTTT.

CDR3 in DNA: TGTGCCAGCAGCTTAGGAACCGGGGAGCTGTTTTTT. As protein: CASSLGTGELFF. This rearrangement joins TRBV7-9 to TRBJ2-2; no firm D call. Germline V gene sequence: CDR1 SEHNR, CDR2 FQNEAQ (reference sequence). This CDR3 contains 12 residues. Trimming took 1 base from V and 5 from J, leaving 2 bases between them.